This T cell receptor (beta chain) was sequenced during a study of blood T cell repertoires in COVID-19. About the research overall: There were acute and convalescent COVID-19 samples, and they came from the United States, Italy and Spain. Sources were T cells, B-cell-depleted T cells, or PBMCs; the material itself was cDNA or gDNA.

Trimming left V 5 bases short and J 6 bases short, with 15 bases between. Germline lookup yields CDR1 KGHSH and CDR2 LQKENI. The CDR3 runs to 14 residues. In the original analysis: Nucleated cell number was recorded as an estimate derived from reference gene primer amplification. Produced via immunoSEQ multiplex PCR; TCRdb's table is partial and in-frame only. V and J calls and clone size are copied from that table; D and trimming were computed from the DNA. This sample yields about 200,000 clones, of which 70% to 90% are seen a single time; 4% to 5% belongs to the top ten. The sample consisted of peripheral blood. This chain joins TRBV18 and TRBJ2-3; D possibly corresponds to TRBD1 (6 bases). This clonotype was obtained from a woman of 80 years or more with acute or convalescent COVID-19. CDR3 coding DNA: TGTGCCAGCTCATCGCCGCAGGGGCCCGATACGCAGTATTTT. Translation: CASSSPQGPDTQYF. Full variable domain (remainder filled in from reference TRBV18 and TRBJ2-3): NAGVMQNPRHLVRRRGQEARLRCSPMKGHSHVYWYRQLPEEGLKFMVYLQKENIIDESGMPKERFSAEFPKEGPSILRIQQVVRGDSAAYFCASSSPQGPDTQYFGPGTRLTVL.